This TCR beta chain was retrieved from a study of OX40 agonist ivuxolimab in advanced cancers. On the study more broadly: Among those enrolled, mean age was 60 years (range about 20 to 79) and less than 90% were male.

Whole-study findings and limits: Antigen specificity of clonally expanded peripheral T cells was not established.

In the case of this clone: As yet, its antigen is unknown.

Clones were read by immunoSEQ multiplex PCR, and TCRdb kept only the in-frame ones, dropping some. The sample yields about 18,000 clones, about two thirds seen once. This CDR3 has 14 residues. Germline lookup yields CDR1 SNHLY and CDR2 FYNNEI. Trimming shortened V by 2 bases and J by 7 bases, and 9 bases separated the two germline ends. This specimen was CD4+ or CD8+ T cells sorted from blood, taken in a trial of the OX40 agonist ivuxolimab. The TCR sequence derives from an adult with an advanced solid tumor such as melanoma, head and neck, liver or kidney cancer. The genes are TRBV2 and TRBJ1-6; D is undetermined. The CDR3 loop reads CASSELGKNSPLHF. The CDR3 bases are TGTGCCAGCAGTGAACTGGGAAAGAATTCACCCCTCCACTTT.